This T cell receptor beta chain was retrieved from a study of T cells after yellow fever vaccination. As to this clonotype: The antigen is unknown.

The study's findings and limits: High-abundance clonotypes from the bulk population could contaminate FACS-sorted repertoires. Faster peaking, at day 5 versus 15, marked a secondary response that was weaker. A small proportion of clonotypes was detected in both the CD4 and CD8 compartments.

CDR3 length: 15 residues. CDR1 is SGHKS and CDR2 is YYEKEE in the germline V gene (reference sequence). The V end was cut by 3 bases, the J end by 8 bases, with 17 bases between. From the 5' RACE reads, TCRdb called clonotypes with MiXCR, one entry per CDR3 protein. The sample shows 250,000 or so distinct CDR3 sequences, less than 9% of them seen only once. Source: CD4+ T cells sorted from PBMCs, taken 15 days after the yellow fever booster vaccination. The rearrangement links TRBV5-5 to TRBJ1-4; weak D call: TRBD1 (5 bases). This sequence was found in a man aged 25 to 45 who received the YFV17D yellow fever vaccine. This CDR3 is CASSSLGGELEKLFF. The CDR3 DNA reads as TGTGCCAGCAGCTCCCTAGGAGGGGAACTAGAAAAACTGTTTTTT. Filled out from reference TRBV5-5 and TRBJ1-4, the complete variable domain reads DAGVTQSPTHLIKTRGQQVTLRCSPISGHKSVSWYQQVLGQGPQFIFQYYEKEERGRGNFPDRFSARQFPNYSSELNVNALLLGDSALYLCASSSLGGELEKLFFGSGTQLSVL.